This T cell receptor beta chain derives from a study of T cells in Graves' hyperthyroidism and ophthalmopathy. Study-level points and caveats: Stable hyperthyroidism was told apart from ophthalmopathy by a model built on 13 V-J features. Model output signaled ophthalmopathy a median about seven months ahead of onset.

On this clonotype itself: Its antigen is not known.

In the ophthalmopathy cohort, Clinical Activity Score was at least 3, NOSPECS grade at least 4, and duration under 3 months. Diagnosis relied on clinical symptoms, serum thyroxine and TRAb, thyroid ultrasound and orbital computed tomography. Researchers amplified the TCR beta CDR3 regions from RNA transcripts. HTBI primers were the set used in a first-round RT-PCR of the TCR CDR3. From the multiplex PCR reads, TCRdb called clonotypes with MiXCR, one entry per CDR3 protein. The table includes around 600,000 distinct CDR3 sequences, 14% detected once. Germline V gene lookup returns CDR1 SGHDT and CDR2 YYEEEE. The V and J ends lost 0 bases and 0 bases respectively, with 11 bases between them. CDR3 length equals 16 residues.

The sequencing sample was made of blood. This sequence joins TRBV5-6 and TRBJ2-3, with D possibly being TRBD2 (6 bases). This TCR was recovered from a woman under 30 with Graves' ophthalmopathy. DNA for the CDR3: TGTGCCAGCAGCTTGGGGCCCGGGGGTAGCACAGATACGCAGTATTTT. Translation: CASSLGPGGSTDTQYF.